The source of this T cell receptor beta chain is a study of identical twins. Study-wide results and caveats: Out-of-frame alpha sequences that twins shared showed excess low generation probability.

TCRdb independently ran MiXCR on the 5' RACE reads; one entry per CDR3 protein. The sample holds over 200,000 distinct CDR3 sequences; 10% to 13% are singletons and the top ten take roughly 10%. This clonotype appeared a few times. The antigen is unknown. Trimming stripped 5 bases from V and 7 bases from J, with 17 bases between. The germline CDR1 and CDR2 sequences are MNHEY and SMNVEV (reference sequence). The CDR3 loop spans 15 amino acids. The TCR comes from a man in his fifties or sixties in good health. The chain links TRBV27 to TRBJ2-2; D possibly uses TRBD1 or TRBD2 (5 bases each). The sample was memory T cells sorted from blood. The CDR3 sequence is CASSPGTSRGGELFF. As DNA, the CDR3 is TGTGCCAGCAGTCCCGGGACCTCACGTGGCGGGGAGCTGTTTTTT.